The subject of this entry is one T cell receptor beta chain. This sample stems from a study of blood T cell repertoires in COVID-19. Trimming cost V 5 bases and J 5 bases; bases outside gene matches: 12. The CDR3 is made up of 16 amino acids. Germline V gives CDR1 LNHDA, CDR2 SQIVND (reference sequence). How the authors handled the data: For nucleated cells, counts were estimated from reference gene primer amplification. The protocol was immunoSEQ multiplex PCR, while the TCRdb copy is restricted to in-frame clones and leaves out a portion. V and J calls and clone size are given by that table; D and trimming were obtained from the DNA. The table has some 190,000 clones, 70% to 90% seen once; the top ten hold approximately 10%.

The chain combines TRBV19 with TRBJ1-2; TRBD1 agrees at 9 bases. The specimen was peripheral blood. The clonotype comes from a human donor with active or convalescent COVID-19. The donor label of this sample is uncertain. CDR3 in amino acids: CASSVTDRGNRYGYTF. CDR3 bases: TGTGCCAGTAGTGTTACCGACAGGGGGAATCGGTATGGCTACACCTTC.